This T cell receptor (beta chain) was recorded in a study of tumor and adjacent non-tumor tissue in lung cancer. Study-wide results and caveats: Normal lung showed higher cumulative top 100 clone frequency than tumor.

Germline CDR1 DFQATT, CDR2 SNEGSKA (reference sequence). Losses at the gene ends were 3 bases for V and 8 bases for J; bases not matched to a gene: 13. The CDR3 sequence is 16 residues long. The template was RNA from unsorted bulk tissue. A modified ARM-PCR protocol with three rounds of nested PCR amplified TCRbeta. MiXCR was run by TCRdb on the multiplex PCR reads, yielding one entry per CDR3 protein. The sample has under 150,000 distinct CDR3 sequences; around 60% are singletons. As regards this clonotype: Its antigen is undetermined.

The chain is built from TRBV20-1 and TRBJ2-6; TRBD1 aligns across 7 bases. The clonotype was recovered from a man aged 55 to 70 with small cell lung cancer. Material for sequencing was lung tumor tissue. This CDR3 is CSASFVTGAGTNVLTF. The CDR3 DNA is TGCAGTGCTAGCTTCGTTACAGGGGCCGGGACCAACGTCCTGACTTTC.